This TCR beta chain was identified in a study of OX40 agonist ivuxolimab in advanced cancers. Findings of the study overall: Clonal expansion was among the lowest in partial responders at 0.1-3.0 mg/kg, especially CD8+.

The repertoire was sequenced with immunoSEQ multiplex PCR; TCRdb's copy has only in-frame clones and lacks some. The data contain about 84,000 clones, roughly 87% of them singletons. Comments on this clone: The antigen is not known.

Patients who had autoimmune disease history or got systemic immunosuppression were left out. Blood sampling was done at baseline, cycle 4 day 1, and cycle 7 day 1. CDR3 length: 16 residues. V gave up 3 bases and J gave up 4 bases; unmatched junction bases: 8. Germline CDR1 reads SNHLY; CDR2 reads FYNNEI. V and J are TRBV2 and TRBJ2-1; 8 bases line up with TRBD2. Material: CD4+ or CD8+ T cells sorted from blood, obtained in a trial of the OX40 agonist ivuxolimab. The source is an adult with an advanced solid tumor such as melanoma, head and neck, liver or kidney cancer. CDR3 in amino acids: CASSDLGPSGYNEQFF. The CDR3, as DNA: TGTGCCAGCAGTGATCTGGGGCCTAGCGGGTACAATGAGCAGTTCTTC.